The 30 T cell receptor beta chains listed next were all sequenced from one sample in a study of T cell responses to AZD1222 COVID-19 vaccine. Libraries were prepared by immunoSEQ multiplex PCR; TCRdb keeps only in-frame clonotypes and omits some of them. The sample lists 140,000 to 150,000 clones; less than 95% were seen once. The source material was peripheral blood, sampled 28 days after the second dose of the MenACWY control vaccine. The receptors stem from an adult who received the MenACWY meningococcal vaccine as a control.

The V gene is TRBV15, the J gene TRBJ2-3; no clear D gene. The CDR3 is made up of 14 amino acids. CDR1 and CDR2 (germline): LNHNV, YYDKDF (reference sequence). V was shortened by 1 base and J by 0 bases, with 5 bases between the two germline ends. CDR3 in amino acids: CATSRVGSTDTQYF. CDR3 in DNA: TGTGCCACCAGCAGAGTGGGTAGCACAGATACGCAGTATTTT. Combining the CDR3 with reference TRBV15 and TRBJ2-3 gives the whole variable domain DAMVIQNPRYQVTQFGKPVTLSCSQTLNHNVMYWYQQKSSQAPKLLFHYYDKDFNNEADTPDNFQSRRPNTSFCFLDIRSPGLGDTAMYLCATSRVGSTDTQYFGPGTRLTVL.

The chain combines TRBV3-1 (or the pseudogene TRBV3-2) with TRBJ1-2; no clear D. V was pared by 1 base and J by 8 bases, with 8 bases between. Germline CDR1 is LGHDT and CDR2 is YNNKEL (reference sequence). CDR3 length: 12 residues. CDR3 nucleotide sequence: TGTGCCAGCAGCCAAGGGGATCGGGGCTACACCTTC. The encoded protein is CASSQGDRGYTF.

The V call is TRBV7-3, the J call TRBJ2-2; TRBD1 agrees at 12 bases. Looked up from germline, CDR1 is SGHTA and CDR2 is FQGTGA. The CDR3 has 17 residues. The V segment lost 3 bases and the J segment 2 bases; nucleotides outside the gene matches: 4. CDR3 residues: CASSFAGTGGNTGELFF. DNA of the CDR3: TGTGCCAGCAGCTTCGCCGGGACAGGGGGCAACACCGGGGAGCTGTTTTTT.

The chain employs TRBV9 and TRBJ2-5; D remains ambiguous. Germline lookup yields CDR1 SGDLS and CDR2 YYNGEE. This CDR3 is built from 14 residues. V was trimmed by 0 bases and J by 2 bases, leaving 8 bases between them. CDR3 in amino acids: CASSVGLGQETQYF. The CDR3 region has the DNA TGTGCCAGCAGCGTAGGACTCGGACAAGAGACCCAGTACTTC.

The CDR3 protein is CASRGTENSPLHF. The CDR3 coding sequence is TGTGCCAGCAGGGGTACTGAGAATTCACCCCTCCACTTT. The rearrangement uses TRBV7-3 and TRBJ1-6; no clear D gene. The V gene lost 6 bases and the J gene lost 7 bases, with 10 bases spanning the gap. This CDR3 contains 13 residues. CDR1 and CDR2 (germline): SGHTA, FQGTGA.

The rearrangement joins TRBV11-2 to TRBJ2-7, with TRBD2 identical over 7 bases. Germline CDR1 SGHAT, CDR2 FQNNGV. The V gene end was trimmed by 8 bases and the J gene end by 0 bases; junction bases not matched to a gene: 7. This CDR3 is 14 amino acids long. CDR3 sequence: CASSGEGLSYEQYF. The CDR3, as DNA: TGTGCCAGCTCCGGGGAGGGGCTCTCCTACGAGCAGTACTTC.

This rearrangement joins TRBV5-1 to TRBJ1-5; D may be TRBD1 (5 bases). CDR1 is SGHRS, CDR2 YFSETQ, per germline. Trimming pared 2 bases from V and 2 bases from J, leaving 11 bases between. This CDR3 comprises 15 residues. The chain's CDR3 is CASSFQGLGNQPQHF. The CDR3 coding sequence is TGCGCCAGCAGCTTTCAGGGTTTAGGCAATCAGCCCCAGCATTTT.

J is TRBJ2-7 and V is TRBV6-5; weak D call: TRBD1 (6 bases). The CDR3 totals 14 residues. Trimming removed 0 bases at V and 3 bases at J, with 9 bases between. Germline V gene lookup returns CDR1 MNHEY and CDR2 SVGAGI. CDR3 sequence: CASSYSGTLYEQYF. CDR3 in DNA: TGTGCCAGCAGTTACTCCGGGACACTCTACGAGCAGTACTTC.

The chain has TRBV3-1 (or the pseudogene TRBV3-2) and TRBJ1-5; 7 positions agree with TRBD1. J gave up 1 base and V 8 bases, and 8 bases lay outside the gene matches. Germline V gene data show CDR1 as LGHDT and CDR2 as YNNKEL (reference sequence). The CDR3 has 15 residues. The CDR3 DNA follows: TGTGCCAGCGCCCAGGGGGGGAACAGCAATCAGCCCCAGCATTTT. Its protein product is CASAQGGNSNQPQHF.

This sequence joins TRBV5-6 and TRBJ1-4; D call uncertain. V was cut by 1 base and J by 0 bases, with 10 bases left in between. CDR1 and CDR2 from the germline V gene are SGHDT and YYEEEE. The CDR3 consists of 16 residues. The CDR3 protein is CASSLLQPATNEKLFF. The CDR3 DNA reads TGTGCCAGCAGCTTGCTACAGCCTGCAACTAATGAAAAACTGTTTTTT.

J is TRBJ2-2 and V is TRBV19; perhaps TRBD2 as D (6 bases). Germline assignment: CDR1 LNHDA and CDR2 SQIVND (reference sequence). The V end was cut by 0 bases, the J end by 2 bases, with 10 bases between. The CDR3 has 16 residues. The CDR3 region is CASSIDRGTNTGELFF. CDR3 in DNA: TGTGCCAGTAGTATAGATCGCGGGACCAACACCGGGGAGCTGTTTTTT. Filled out from reference TRBV19 and TRBJ2-2, the complete variable domain reads DGGITQSPKYLFRKEGQNVTLSCEQNLNHDAMYWYRQDPGQGLRLIYYSQIVNDFQKGDIAEGYSVSREKKESFPLTVTSAQKNPTAFYLCASSIDRGTNTGELFFGEGSRLTVL.

This chain joins TRBV6-2 or TRBV6-3 and TRBJ2-1, with a tentative D call TRBD1 (6 bases). Trimming left V 6 bases short and J 2 bases short, with 11 bases between. This CDR3 comprises 14 residues. Germline CDR1 reads MNHEY; CDR2 reads SVGEGT. Here the CDR3 DNA reads TGTGCCAGCAGCCTCACAGGGCCCTACAATGAGCAGTTCTTC. Encoded protein: CASSLTGPYNEQFF.

The chain uses TRBV19 and TRBJ2-7; 10 bases align to TRBD1. The trim removed 6 bases at V and 5 bases at J, leaving 7 bases unmatched. Germline V gene data show CDR1 as LNHDA and CDR2 as SQIVND (reference sequence). There are 14 residues in the CDR3. CDR3 residues: CASSSRQGANEQYF. The CDR3 bases are TGTGCCAGTAGCAGCCGACAGGGGGCTAACGAGCAGTACTTC.

This rearrangement joins TRBV7-8 to TRBJ2-1; 8 nucleotides match TRBD2. CDR3 length: 11 amino acids. In germline, CDR1 is SGHVS, CDR2 FQNEAQ. V gave up 4 bases and J gave up 15 bases; unmatched junction bases: 5. CDR3 protein: CASSSAGDRFF. The CDR3 nucleotides are TGTGCCAGCAGCTCAGCGGGGGACCGGTTCTTC.

This clone was counted between two and nine times. This chain uses TRBV6-5 with TRBJ1-5; tentatively, D is TRBD1 (5 bases). V was clipped by 6 bases and J by 4 bases, with 16 bases between them. The germline gives CDR1 MNHEY, CDR2 SVGAGI. This CDR3 is built from 15 residues. In nucleotides, the CDR3 is TGTGCCAGCAGACAATCCCAGGGCTTGAATCAGCCCCAGCATTTT. Amino acid sequence: CASRQSQGLNQPQHF.

The genes are TRBV25-1 and TRBJ2-2; 7 bases agree with TRBD1. The CDR3 totals 14 residues. In germline, CDR1 is MGHDK, CDR2 SYGVNS. V lost 6 bases, J lost 7 bases, and 8 bases stayed unmatched. The CDR3 DNA sequence: TGTGCCAGCAGGATGTCAGGGGGTAGCGGGGAGCTGTTTTTT. Amino acids: CASRMSGGSGELFF.

The rearrangement uses TRBV2 and TRBJ2-5; 9 nucleotides agree with TRBD1. V shed 6 bases and J 5 bases; nucleotides not matched to a gene: 7. Per the germline V gene, CDR1 is SNHLY and CDR2 is FYNNEI. The CDR3 totals 14 residues. In nucleotides, the CDR3 is TGTGCCAGCAGAATAACAGGGGGCGGGGAGACCCAGTACTTC. It is translated as CASRITGGGETQYF.

The chain combines TRBV5-1 with TRBJ1-2; D remains ambiguous. Germline V gene lookup returns CDR1 SGHRS and CDR2 YFSETQ. The CDR3 loop spans 15 amino acids. The V and J ends lost 1 base and 0 bases respectively, with 10 bases between them. CDR3 in DNA: TGCGCCAGCAGCTTGACGGATCAAGCTAACTATGGCTACACCTTC. Its translation is CASSLTDQANYGYTF.

The V call is TRBV6-5, the J call TRBJ1-1, with TRBD1 identical over 8 bases. CDR1 MNHEY and CDR2 SVGAGI come from the germline V gene. V lost 8 bases to trimming and J lost 4 bases; unmatched junction nucleotides: 6. There are 13 residues in the CDR3. The CDR3, as DNA: TGTGCCAGCTCCGGGACAGGCTTCACTGAAGCTTTCTTT. Its translation is CASSGTGFTEAFF.

J is TRBJ1-1 and V is TRBV25-1, with a weak D call TRBD1 (5 bases). The V gene lost 4 bases and the J gene lost 0 bases, with 18 bases spanning the gap. Germline V gene data show CDR1 as MGHDK and CDR2 as SYGVNS. This CDR3 contains 17 residues. As DNA, the CDR3 is TGTGCCAGCAGTGGGCAGGGTAAGGTTTCAGTGAACACTGAAGCTTTCTTT. Its translation is CASSGQGKVSVNTEAFF.

The chain uses TRBV21-1 and TRBJ2-7. TRBV21-1 is noted as a pseudogene. The CDR3 runs to 10 residues. CDR3 sequence: CASSNYEQYF. In DNA form, the CDR3 reads TGTGCCAGCAGCAACTACGAGCAGTACTTC.

This chain links TRBV7-8 with TRBJ1-3, with a tentative D call TRBD1 (5 bases). The V gene lost 3 bases and the J gene lost 4 bases, with 10 bases spanning the gap. Germline CDR1 reads SGHVS; CDR2 reads FQNEAQ. The CDR3 sequence is 14 residues long. The CDR3 DNA is TGTGCCAGCAGCTTCGGGGGAAGGGGAAACACCATATATTTT. Translated, it gives CASSFGGRGNTIYF. The whole variable domain, remainder taken from reference TRBV7-8 and TRBJ1-3, is GAGVSQSPRYKVAKRGQDVALRCDPISGHVSLFWYQQALGQGPEFLTYFQNEAQLDKSGLPSDRFFAERPEGSVSTLKIQRTQQEDSAVYLCASSFGGRGNTIYFGEGSWLTVV.

The chain employs TRBV19 and TRBJ2-2, with D possibly called TRBD1 or TRBD2 (5 bases each). The CDR3 extends over 17 amino acids. Germline-derived CDR1 and CDR2 are LNHDA and SQIVND (reference sequence). V lost 5 bases and J lost 5, with 21 bases in between. Here the CDR3 DNA reads TGTGCCAGTAGTCCGGGACCGGTCTTTTATTCTACCGGGGAGCTGTTTTTT. Translation: CASSPGPVFYSTGELFF.

The CDR3 DNA reads TGTGCCAGCAGCCAAGTTCCTCGGTCACCCCTCCACTTT. It specifies CASSQVPRSPLHF. The chain has TRBV14 and TRBJ1-6; unclear D gene. Trimming took off 1 base at V and 10 bases at J, with 8 bases between the two ends. Looked up from germline, CDR1 is SGHDN and CDR2 is FVKESK. The CDR3 extends over 13 amino acids.

V is TRBV7-2 and J is TRBJ2-7; D is perhaps TRBD2 (6 bases). V lost 0 bases and J lost 0, with 15 bases in between. Per germline, CDR1 SGHTA and CDR2 FQGNSA. The CDR3 is 17 amino acids. The CDR3 DNA reads TGTGCCAGCAGCTTAGCGGTGCTAGCGTTCGACTCCTACGAGCAGTACTTC. Protein product: CASSLAVLAFDSYEQYF.

V usage is TRBV25-1 and J usage is TRBJ1-2; 10 bases fit TRBD1. The CDR3 is 15 residues long. V shed 2 bases, J shed 2 bases, and the junction held 2 bases outside the gene matches. Germline V CDR1 and CDR2: MGHDK, SYGVNS. Here the CDR3 reads CASSERTGGNYGYTF. DNA for the CDR3: TGTGCCAGCAGTGAACGGACAGGGGGAAACTATGGCTACACCTTC.

The chain combines TRBV7-3 with TRBJ1-6; the D is unclear. Germline CDR1 reads SGHTA; CDR2 reads FQGTGA. Trimming pared 1 base from V and 10 bases from J, leaving 14 bases between. The CDR3 runs to 15 residues. CDR3 DNA sequence: TGTGCCAGCAGCTTAAAGGCAGGAGGTACATCACCCCTCCACTTT. Protein sequence: CASSLKAGGTSPLHF.

The chain joins TRBV3-1 (or the pseudogene TRBV3-2) to TRBJ1-5; TRBD1 matches at 7 bases. Germline CDR1 is LGHDT and CDR2 is YNNKEL (reference sequence). This CDR3 has 15 residues. J was trimmed by 0 bases and V by 4 bases; bases with no gene match: 3. Here the CDR3 reads CASSPGTDSNQPQHF. CDR3 DNA sequence: TGTGCCAGCAGCCCCGGGACAGATAGCAATCAGCCCCAGCATTTT.

The V and J genes are TRBV7-2 and TRBJ2-5; no clear D gene. Trimming cost V 5 bases and J 2 bases, with 9 bases left between them. The CDR3 is 13 amino acids. Germline CDR1 SGHTA, CDR2 FQGNSA. The CDR3 DNA sequence: TGTGCCAGCAGCCTAATGGATCAAGAGACCCAGTACTTC. It specifies CASSLMDQETQYF.

The chain links TRBV19 to TRBJ1-5; TRBD1 aligns across 7 bases. With 6 bases clipped from V and 3 bases from J, the junction kept 11 bases outside the gene matches. Germline CDR1 and CDR2: LNHDA and SQIVND (reference sequence). CDR3 length: 16 residues. The DNA of the CDR3 is TGTGCCAGTAGGCCCCGGGACAGCGTAGTCAATCAGCCCCAGCATTTT. It codes for CASRPRDSVVNQPQHF. The full variable domain, with the rest looked up from reference TRBV19 and TRBJ1-5, is DGGITQSPKYLFRKEGQNVTLSCEQNLNHDAMYWYRQDPGQGLRLIYYSQIVNDFQKGDIAEGYSVSREKKESFPLTVTSAQKNPTAFYLCASRPRDSVVNQPQHFGDGTRLSIL.